The next 16 T cell receptor beta chains were all read from a single sample in a study of memory CD4+ T cells and cytomegalovirus serostatus. Clones were read by immunoSEQ multiplex PCR, and TCRdb kept only the in-frame ones, dropping some. The sample shows under 75,000 clones, around 81% of them seen only once. Single viable CD3+CD4+CD8-CD45RO+ cells were sorted as the memory CD4+ T cells. Material for sequencing was memory CD4+ T cells from blood. The receptors shown here come from an adult in good health and CMV-seronegative. Some clones in this sample may be carry-over from other donors' samples.

The V gene is TRBV7-2, the J gene TRBJ2-4; 10 positions agree with TRBD1. J gave up 11 bases and V 6 bases, and 13 bases lay outside the gene matches. Germline V gene lookup returns CDR1 SGHTA and CDR2 FQGNSA. This CDR3 spans 15 amino acids. CDR3 protein: CASSPTGGVGFFQYF. CDR3 DNA sequence: TGTGCCAGCAGTCCGACAGGGGGCGTCGGCTTTTTTCAGTACTTC.

V gene TRBV11-2 combines with J gene TRBJ2-3; 7 nucleotides agree with TRBD1. The CDR3 is 15 amino acids. The junction had 9 bases not matched to a gene; V was cut back by 5 bases and J by 4 bases. CDR1 SGHAT and CDR2 FQNNGV come from the germline V gene. As DNA, the CDR3 is TGTGCCAGCAGCACCCAGGGGGAGCGGTCAGATACGCAGTATTTT. Translated: CASSTQGERSDTQYF.

The V and J genes are TRBV10-3 and TRBJ2-3; 10 bases line up with TRBD1. The CDR3 runs to 15 residues. The V gene end was trimmed by 6 bases and the J gene end by 3 bases; junction bases not matched to a gene: 6. Germline CDR1 ENHRY, CDR2 SYGVKD. The DNA of the CDR3 is TGTGCCATCAGGCACGGACAGGGGGGGACAGATACGCAGTATTTT. This translates into CAIRHGQGGTDTQYF.

The chain is built from TRBV19 and TRBJ2-3, with D maybe TRBD2 (5 bases). Germline loops: CDR1 LNHDA, CDR2 SQIVND (reference sequence). CDR3 length: 14 residues. With 4 bases removed from V and 3 bases from J, the gap between germline ends came to 11 bases. The chain's CDR3 is CASSTRTGTDTQYF. As DNA, the CDR3 is TGTGCCAGTAGTACCAGGACTGGGACAGATACGCAGTATTTT.

The J gene is TRBJ2-7, the V gene TRBV5-6; D might be TRBD1 (6 bases). Between the trimmed V and J ends, which lost 2 bases and 3 bases, there was a span of 15 bases. Germline V gives CDR1 SGHDT, CDR2 YYEEEE. This CDR3 has 15 residues. CDR3 DNA: TGTGCCAGCAGCTTCGCAGGGGTTCGGGGCTACGAGCAGTACTTC. Amino acids: CASSFAGVRGYEQYF. The variable domain in full, completed from reference TRBV5-6 and TRBJ2-7, reads DAGVTQSPTHLIKTRGQQVTLRCSPKSGHDTVSWYQQALGQGPQFIFQYYEEEERQRGNFPDRFSGHQFPNYSSELNVNALLLGDSALYLCASSFAGVRGYEQYFGPGTRLTVT.

This clone was counted a few times. The chain recombines TRBV5-4 with TRBJ2-1; D remains unclear. Germline values: CDR1 SGHNT, CDR2 YYREEE (reference sequence). The CDR3 spans 17 residues. V was pared by 2 bases and J by 0 bases, with 15 bases between. CDR3 DNA: TGTGCCAGCAGCTTCAGGTTAGGCGGAAACTCCTACAATGAGCAGTTCTTC. This translates into CASSFRLGGNSYNEQFF.

The chain employs TRBV28 and TRBJ1-1, with D perhaps matching TRBD1 (5 bases). The CDR3 totals 14 residues. CDR1 and CDR2 (germline): MDHEN, SYDVKM. V dropped 3 bases and J dropped 1 base, with 9 bases sitting between them. CDR3: CASSFPGQNTEAFF. The CDR3 nucleotides read TGTGCCAGCAGTTTCCCAGGACAGAACACTGAAGCTTTCTTT.

This chain uses TRBV30 with TRBJ1-2; D is perhaps TRBD1 (6 bases). Trimming removed 7 bases at V and 7 bases at J, with 22 bases between. Germline V gives CDR1 GTSNPN, CDR2 SVGIG (reference sequence). The CDR3 spans 14 residues. In DNA form, the CDR3 reads TGTGCCTCACCCTCGGCAGGGGAGGGGTTTGGCTACACCTTC. This gives the protein CASPSAGEGFGYTF.

CDR3 nucleotides: TGCGCCAGCAGCCTGGGACAGGGGGCTGAAGCTTTCTTT. It is translated as CASSLGQGAEAFF. The chain recombines TRBV5-1 with TRBJ1-1; 11 nucleotides agree with TRBD1. This CDR3 has 13 residues. Germline CDR1 reads SGHRS; CDR2 reads YFSETQ. Unmatched junction bases numbered 2, after V lost 4 bases and J lost 6 bases.

The chain carries TRBV6-1 and TRBJ2-7; 7 nucleotides agree with TRBD1. CDR1 and CDR2 (germline): MNHNS, SASEGT. The V and J ends lost 7 bases and 1 base, in that order; junction bases with no gene match: 7. The CDR3 consists of 14 residues. The CDR3 nucleotides read TGTGCCAGCACTGTGACAGGGAGATCCTACGAGCAGTACTTC. Residues: CASTVTGRSYEQYF.

The V gene is TRBV5-1, the J gene TRBJ1-1; weak D call: TRBD1 (6 bases). Germline V CDR1 and CDR2: SGHRS, YFSETQ. There are 16 residues in the CDR3. V was shortened by 3 bases and J by 3 bases, with 18 bases between the two germline ends. This CDR3 reads CASSSGWGAQDTEAFF. The CDR3 DNA follows: TGCGCCAGCAGCTCCGGCTGGGGGGCGCAGGACACTGAAGCTTTCTTT.

The chain recombines TRBV11-2 with TRBJ2-7; 10 bases align to TRBD1. Germline-derived CDR1 and CDR2 are SGHAT and FQNNGV. V trimming: 3 bases; J trimming: 2 bases; junction bases outside the gene matches: 7. CDR3 length: 16 residues. The CDR3 DNA reads as TGTGCCAGCAGCTTTGTTCGGGACAGGGGTCCCTACGAGCAGTACTTC. Protein: CASSFVRDRGPYEQYF.

The V and J genes are TRBV6-1 and TRBJ2-2; maybe TRBD1 (6 bases). The V gene's germline CDR1 is MNHNS and CDR2 SASEGT. Trimming took 10 bases from V and 4 from J, leaving 10 bases between them. The CDR3 loop spans 12 amino acids. The CDR3 here is CATQQGTGELFF. The CDR3, as DNA: TGTGCCACACAACAGGGCACCGGGGAGCTGTTTTTT.

The chain couples TRBV7-2 to TRBJ2-7; a possible D gene is TRBD2 (5 bases). The CDR3 contains 13 residues. Per the germline V gene, CDR1 is SGHTA and CDR2 is FQGNSA. V gave up 1 base and J gave up 7 bases, with 11 bases separating them. The chain's CDR3 is CASSLVGVGEQYF. The CDR3 region has the DNA TGTGCCAGCAGCTTAGTCGGGGTTGGGGAGCAGTACTTC.

Of note for this clone: The junction and the germline gene differ at one end; a read error may be behind it. The rearrangement links TRBV9 to TRBJ1-4; D call uncertain. The CDR3 is 14 amino acids. From germline, CDR1 is SGDLS and CDR2 YYNGEE. CDR3 nucleotides: TGTGCCAGCAGCGCCGGGTCGGGGATTGAAACACTGTTTTTT. Translation: CASSAGSGIETLFF.

With respect to this clone: Distinct nucleotide sequences in the sample also encode this CDR3. The rearrangement links TRBV18 to TRBJ2-7; TRBD1 aligns across 7 bases. The CDR3 covers 14 residues. V lost 4 bases to trimming and J lost 4 bases; unmatched junction nucleotides: 7. Germline V gene sequence: CDR1 KGHSH, CDR2 LQKENI. As DNA, the CDR3 is TGTGCCAGCTCACGAAGACAGGGAACTTACGAGCAGTACTTC. Translating gives CASSRRQGTYEQYF.